These 5 T cell receptor beta chains share one sample of origin, sequenced in a study of beta chain features in type 1 diabetes. The whole isolated RNA underwent reverse transcription, so sequencing captured expressed TCRB transcripts. Profiled with immunoSEQ multiplex PCR; TCRdb holds only in-frame clones, not every one. The table has a few hundred thousand clones, roughly 16% seen once. The sequenced material came from naive CD4+ T cells from blood. These receptors were collected from a woman between 18 and 30 years old in good health.

This clone was counted only a few times. The chain carries TRBV4-1 and TRBJ2-1, with D possibly TRBD2 on 5 matching bases. Trimming took 4 bases from V and 7 from J, leaving 17 bases between them. CDR1 and CDR2 from the germline V gene are MGHRA and YSYEKL. The CDR3 runs to 15 residues. In nucleotides, the CDR3 is TGCGCCAGCAGCCGAGAGCCGGGATCCGGGAATGAGCAGTTCTTC. Protein product: CASSREPGSGNEQFF.

The genes are TRBV27 and TRBJ2-7, with TRBD1 matching 8 bases. This CDR3 region has 13 residues. Per the germline V gene, CDR1 is MNHEY and CDR2 is SMNVEV (reference sequence). V lost 6 bases to trimming and J lost 6 bases; unmatched junction nucleotides: 7. The chain's CDR3 is CASSEGQAREQYF. The CDR3 DNA is TGTGCCAGCAGCGAGGGACAGGCACGCGAGCAGTACTTC.

The V and J genes are TRBV18 and TRBJ2-7, with 7 bases fitting TRBD1. This CDR3 spans 14 amino acids. Trimming took 3 bases from V and 6 from J; bases not matched to a gene: 8. Germline loops: CDR1 KGHSH, CDR2 LQKENI. As DNA, the CDR3 is TGTGCCAGCTCACCTAGGGACAGTATCGGCGAGCAGTACTTC. Protein product: CASSPRDSIGEQYF.

V gene TRBV19 combines with J gene TRBJ1-1; D ambiguous. Per the germline V gene, CDR1 is LNHDA and CDR2 is SQIVND (reference sequence). The CDR3 runs 13 residues. V lost 4 bases to trimming and J lost 8 bases, with 14 bases between them. This CDR3 reads CASSSPPREEAFF. The CDR3 DNA reads TGTGCCAGTAGTAGTCCCCCTCGGGAGGAAGCTTTCTTT.

In this sample, this clone turned up a few times. The V call is TRBV9, the J call TRBJ1-2; TRBD1 matches 8 bases. The CDR3 spans 17 residues. V lost 1 base and J lost 9; bases outside the gene matches: 17. Per the germline V gene, CDR1 is SGDLS and CDR2 is YYNGEE. The CDR3 DNA reads as TGTGCCAGCAGCGTATGGACAGGGATAAAGGGTTTTAATCGCTACACCTTC. Protein product: CASSVWTGIKGFNRYTF.